This T cell receptor beta chain was recovered during a study of blood T cell repertoires in COVID-19. This CDR3 has 12 residues. V dropped 3 bases and J dropped 0 bases, with 5 bases sitting between them. Germline V lookup: CDR1 DFQATT, CDR2 SNEGSKA (reference sequence). This clone was counted once. The data were produced by immunoSEQ multiplex PCR, yet TCRdb's version contains in-frame clones alone and is incomplete. The sample holds around 270,000 clones, around 87% seen once. The rearrangement uses TRBV20-1 and TRBJ1-2, with D unclear. The sample taken for sequencing was peripheral blood. This TCR was recovered from a woman aged 55-69 years with COVID-19, enrolled during active disease. This chain's CDR3 is CSASQSNYGYTF. Written as DNA, the CDR3 is TGCAGTGCTAGTCAGTCTAACTATGGCTACACCTTC.